Listed below are T cell receptor beta chains from one sample, sequenced in a study of blood T cell repertoires in COVID-19. Assay used: immunoSEQ multiplex PCR; TCRdb lists only in-frame clones, some missing. The sample has about 300,000 clones, more than 85% seen once. Specimen: peripheral blood. Source of these receptors: a woman aged 25 to 45 with COVID-19, enrolled during active disease. The CDR3 runs from the conserved cysteine through the conserved F or W. The D gene is left open where the match is weak. Where a row states a size, it is once, few, many or the class of an expanded clone; other rows omit it.

v_call,d_call,j_call,clone_size,cdr3_nt,cdr3_aa
TRBV9,.,TRBJ1-2,once,TGTGCCAGCACCCCGGGGTCGGGGGGAATGACTGGCTACACCTTC,CASTPGSGGMTGYTF
TRBV7-9,.,TRBJ1-5,.,TGTGCCAGCAGCCCTATGAATCAGCCCCAGCATTTT,CASSPMNQPQHF
TRBV7-2,.,TRBJ1-2,.,TGTGCCAGCAGCCCAATGACAGAAAACTATGGCTACACCTTC,CASSPMTENYGYTF
TRBV19,.,TRBJ1-1,.,TGTGCCAGTAGTATAAGTCACAGAGGGACTGAAGCTTTCTTT,CASSISHRGTEAFF
TRBV14,.,TRBJ2-3,.,TGTGCCAGCAGCCAAGTACTATCCGATACGCAGTATTTT,CASSQVLSDTQYF
TRBV5-1,.,TRBJ2-2,.,TGCGCCAGCAGCCCCTACACCGGGGAGCTGTTTTTT,CASSPYTGELFF
TRBV5-6,TRBD2,TRBJ2-7,few,TGTGCCAGCAGCTTGGTGACTAGCGGGAGCCCGACCTACGAGCAGTACTTC,CASSLVTSGSPTYEQYF
TRBV24-1,TRBD1,TRBJ1-2,.,TGTGCCACCAGTGACCGCACAGGGGGCCTGGGCTACACCTTC,CATSDRTGGLGYTF
TRBV24-1,.,TRBJ2-2,.,TGTGCCACCAGTGCCACCGGGACTCCGAACACCGGGGAGCTGTTTTTT,CATSATGTPNTGELFF
TRBV3-1/TRBV3-2,.,TRBJ1-3,.,TGTGCCAGCAGCCAAGGAGGTTACTCTGGAAACACCATATATTTT,CASSQGGYSGNTIYF
TRBV19,TRBD2,TRBJ2-3,.,TGTGCCAGTAGTAACCCAGGACTAGCGGGAGTAAAGGATACGCAGTATTTT,CASSNPGLAGVKDTQYF
TRBV11-2,.,TRBJ2-3,.,TGTGCCAGCAGCTTAGCTGGCAGGGAGGGCACAGATACGCAGTATTTT,CASSLAGREGTDTQYF
TRBV5-8,.,TRBJ2-2,.,TGTGCCAGCAGCTTGTTCGCAGTAACGAACACCGGGGAGCTGTTTTTT,CASSLFAVTNTGELFF
TRBV30,.,TRBJ1-3,few,TGTGCCTGGGGCGGGGAGGCTTTAGGAAACACCATATATTTT,CAWGGEALGNTIYF
TRBV5-1,.,TRBJ1-5,.,TGCGCCAGCAGCTTGTCGGGGGATCAGCCCCAGCATTTT,CASSLSGDQPQHF
TRBV4-1,TRBD2,TRBJ2-1,once,TGCGCCAGCAGCCCTTGGACTAGCGGGAGGGGGTTGTCAGGCTCCTACAATGAGCAGTTCTTC,CASSPWTSGRGLSGSYNEQFF
TRBV2,.,TRBJ1-3,.,TGTGCCAGCAACCCCACACGGACAGCGCTCTCTGGAAACACCATATATTTT,CASNPTRTALSGNTIYF
TRBV19,TRBD1,TRBJ1-5,.,TGTGCCAGTAGACAACAGGGGTATGGTCAGCCCCAGCATTTT,CASRQQGYGQPQHF
TRBV5-5,TRBD1,TRBJ1-1,.,TGTGCCAGCAGCGAGTTAGACAGGGGGTTCTTTGAAGCTTTCTTT,CASSELDRGFFEAFF
TRBV27,.,TRBJ2-7,.,TGTGCCAGCAGTTATTCCCTAGCGTGGTCCTACGAGCAGTACTTC,CASSYSLAWSYEQYF
TRBV6-5,.,TRBJ1-5,.,TGTGCCAGCAGTAGGACTGACTATCAGCCCCAGCATTTT,CASSRTDYQPQHF
TRBV24-1,.,TRBJ1-2,once,TGTGCCACCAGTGATCAGGGGTTCACGGAGGGCTACACCTTC,CATSDQGFTEGYTF
TRBV19,.,TRBJ1-5,.,TGTGCCAGTAAGGGCGCAGGGAAAAATCAGCCCCAGCATTTT,CASKGAGKNQPQHF
TRBV2,.,TRBJ1-2,once,TGTGCCAGCAGTGTTTCCGATAGAGGCTACACCTTC,CASSVSDRGYTF
TRBV19,TRBD1,TRBJ2-3,.,TGTGCCAGTAGGCCCGGACAGGTTAGCACAGATACGCAGTATTTT,CASRPGQVSTDTQYF
TRBV7-8,TRBD1,TRBJ1-2,.,TGTGCCAGCAGCTTAACGGGACAGGGGGATGGCTACACCTTC,CASSLTGQGDGYTF
TRBV6-6,.,TRBJ2-7,.,TGTGCCAGCACCGCGGGACAAACGGGGGGCGAGCAGTACTTC,CASTAGQTGGEQYF
TRBV30,.,TRBJ1-1,.,TGTGCCTGGAGTACTAACAGGGACACTGAAGCTTTCTTT,CAWSTNRDTEAFF
TRBV7-9,.,TRBJ1-2,.,TGTGCCAGCATCCAGACGGAGGGTTTGGATGGCTACACCTTC,CASIQTEGLDGYTF
TRBV28,TRBD1,TRBJ1-6,.,TGTGCCAGCAGCCCAAACCCGGGACAGGGGGTTGGCCACTTT,CASSPNPGQGVGHF
TRBV19,TRBD2,TRBJ2-1,.,TGTGCCAGTAGTACGACTAGCTTCTATGAGCAGTTCTTC,CASSTTSFYEQFF
TRBV19,.,TRBJ1-1,.,TGTGCCAGTAGTATTTCCCTGGACAGAGAAGCTTTCTTT,CASSISLDREAFF
TRBV30,.,TRBJ1-5,.,TGTGCCTGGAGTGCTGGACCCCGACAGGTGCCCCAGCATTTT,CAWSAGPRQVPQHF
TRBV29-1,TRBD1,TRBJ1-4,.,TGCAGCGTTGCCGGCATGGACAGGGACCTTAATGAAAAACTGTTTTTT,CSVAGMDRDLNEKLFF
TRBV5-1,TRBD1,TRBJ1-1,.,TGCGCCAGCAGCTCCGCAAGGACAGGGGATAAAGCTTTCTTT,CASSSARTGDKAFF
TRBV30,.,TRBJ1-1,.,TGTGCCTGGAGTATAAGACAGGCGAGGTCTGAAGCTTTCTTT,CAWSIRQARSEAFF
TRBV24-1,TRBD1,TRBJ1-1,once,TGTGCCACCAGTGGCAGGGGGAGTCACACTGAAGCTTTCTTT,CATSGRGSHTEAFF
TRBV7-9,.,TRBJ1-1,.,TGTGCCAGCAGCTTACCGGGTCCCCAGGGGACTGAAGCTTTCTTT,CASSLPGPQGTEAFF
TRBV5-5,.,TRBJ2-5,.,TGTGCCAGCAGCTTGGCCAGGGGAACCCAGTACTTC,CASSLARGTQYF
TRBV3-1/TRBV3-2,.,TRBJ1-1,.,TGTGCCAGCAGCCAGGGCGTCGGCACTGAAGCTTTCTTT,CASSQGVGTEAFF
TRBV13,.,TRBJ1-1,.,TGTGCCAGCAGCAGTGGACAGTTGAACACTGAAGCTTTCTTT,CASSSGQLNTEAFF
TRBV15,.,TRBJ1-6,few,TGTGCCACCAGCAGAGATGAACTGGGCGGGTATAATTCACCCCTCCACTTT,CATSRDELGGYNSPLHF
TRBV25-1,.,TRBJ2-7,.,TGTGCCAGCAGTGCGAGACACCCGGTTAAGCAGTACTTC,CASSARHPVKQYF
TRBV3-1/TRBV3-2,.,TRBJ1-4,.,TGTGCCAGCAGCCCCCTGAATGAAAAACTGTTTTTT,CASSPLNEKLFF
TRBV27,TRBD1,TRBJ2-3,.,TGTGCCAGCAGTTTTCGGACAGGGGGGAAAGATACGCAGTATTTT,CASSFRTGGKDTQYF
TRBV3-1/TRBV3-2,.,TRBJ2-7,.,TGTGCCAGCAGCCCCGATGGGGCCGTCTACGAGCAGTACTTC,CASSPDGAVYEQYF
TRBV5-5,.,TRBJ2-5,.,TGTGCCAGCCGAAGGGAGGGGAACAGGGGGTTCGCGGAGACCCAGTACTTC,CASRREGNRGFAETQYF
TRBV4-1,.,TRBJ2-3,.,TGCGCCAGCAGCCAAGAAGTTGATACTAGCACAGATACGCAGTATTTT,CASSQEVDTSTDTQYF
TRBV30,.,TRBJ1-2,.,TGTGCTTCGTACAGTGACCTTAACTATGGCTACACCTTC,CASYSDLNYGYTF
TRBV21-1,.,TRBJ1-1,.,TGTGCCAGCAGCGCACAGGGCCAGAGATTCAACACTGAAGCTTTCTTT,CASSAQGQRFNTEAFF
TRBV30,.,TRBJ2-3,.,TGTGCCTGGAGGGCACAGGGAAAAAGCACAGATACGCAGTATTTT,CAWRAQGKSTDTQYF
TRBV5-8,.,TRBJ1-2,few,TGTGCCAGCAGCCGTGGACTGATCTATGGCTACACCTTC,CASSRGLIYGYTF
TRBV27,.,TRBJ1-4,.,TGTGCCAGCAGTTTCTCCAGGAGGAGCGAGGAAAAACTGTTTTTT,CASSFSRRSEEKLFF
TRBV3-1/TRBV3-2,.,TRBJ2-7,.,TGTGCCAGCAGCCCGCTGGCCGGAGTGCCTTACGAGCAGTACTTC,CASSPLAGVPYEQYF
TRBV30,.,TRBJ1-5,.,TGTGCCTGGAGCAGTACAGGGAATCAGCCCCAGCATTTT,CAWSSTGNQPQHF
TRBV3-1/TRBV3-2,TRBD2,TRBJ2-7,.,TGTGCCAGCAGCCAAGACGCCCTGCTTCCCAGCGGGGTAACCTACGAGCAGTACTTC,CASSQDALLPSGVTYEQYF
TRBV5-1,.,TRBJ2-4,.,TGCGCCAGCAGCTTCGTAGGGGAATTAGCCAAAAACATTCAGTACTTC,CASSFVGELAKNIQYF
TRBV27,TRBD1,TRBJ2-7,.,TGTGCCAGCAGTTTATCGGGGACAGGGGGCTACGAGCAGTACTTC,CASSLSGTGGYEQYF
TRBV27,.,TRBJ1-3,.,TGTGCCAGCAGTTTAACGAGGGCGGAAGGAAACACCATATATTTT,CASSLTRAEGNTIYF